The clone carrying this TCR beta chain was counted many times. Its antigen is not identified. This sample was taken from a study of regulatory T cells in long-lasting Graves disease. Across the study: Graves' cases, newly diagnosed, had used antithyroid drugs under 3 months. The study's findings and limits: Gene preferences differed: TRBV28, TRBJ1-2, TRBJ2-5 in persistent cases.

Time point defined: newly diagnosed GD, antithyroid drugs for less than 3 months. Preparation of the TCR library used RNA extracted from PBMCs. Building the TCR beta libraries relied on iRepertoire HTBI primers, and CDR3 regions underwent Arm-PCR. In the original workflow: Across all samples, roughly 60 TRBV segments and 15 or so TRBJ segments were identified. One entry per CDR3 protein results from TCRdb running MiXCR on the multiplex PCR reads. The V and J calls were not made by the authors but by TCRdb's processing. Seen here are 530,000 or so distinct CDR3 sequences, 13% observed once, and the top ten hold about 9.1%. Germline assignment: CDR1 MNHEY and CDR2 SMNVEV (reference sequence). This CDR3 comprises 13 residues. The V and J ends lost 4 bases and 10 bases respectively, with 16 bases between them. These data were also filed under a second study, of T cells in Graves' hyperthyroidism and ophthalmopathy. That publication notes: The study used the HTBI primer set for a first-round RT-PCR of the TCR CDR3.

The clonotype was recovered from a man aged 30 to 39 with Graves disease. This chain connects TRBV27 to TRBJ1-1; D not certain. The sequencing used peripheral blood mononuclear cells (PBMCs), collected at new diagnosis, from a patient treated with antithyroid drugs. DNA of the CDR3: TGTGCCAGCAGTTGGGGTCCGGTAGAGGGAGCTTTCTTT. This translates into CASSWGPVEGAFF.